This T cell receptor (beta chain) was identified in a study of CD8 T cells in ankylosing spondylitis. About this clonotype: The antigen is not known.

Via MiXCR, TCRdb re-called the 5' RACE reads, giving one row per CDR3 protein. In the table there are about 360,000 distinct CDR3 sequences, roughly 20% of which are singletons. Whole-study findings and limits: For ankylosing spondylitis blood, a TCR beta motif of under 10 highly homologous variants appeared characteristic. Several of the motif variants were reported before in synovial fluid and blood from reactive arthritis.

Germline CDR1 and CDR2: DFQATT and SNEGSKA (reference sequence). Trimming removed 0 bases from V and 4 bases from J, with 15 bases in between. The CDR3 contains 15 residues. The chain combines TRBV20-1 with TRBJ2-5; D may match TRBD1 or TRBD2 (5 bases each). This TCR came from a male donor with ankylosing spondylitis or in good health (not recorded which). Source material: blood, either unsorted or a sorted T cell fraction (not recorded which). Written as DNA, the CDR3 is TGCAGTGCTAGAGACATCGGGACCTCTCTAGAGACCCAGTACTTC. This encodes CSARDIGTSLETQYF.